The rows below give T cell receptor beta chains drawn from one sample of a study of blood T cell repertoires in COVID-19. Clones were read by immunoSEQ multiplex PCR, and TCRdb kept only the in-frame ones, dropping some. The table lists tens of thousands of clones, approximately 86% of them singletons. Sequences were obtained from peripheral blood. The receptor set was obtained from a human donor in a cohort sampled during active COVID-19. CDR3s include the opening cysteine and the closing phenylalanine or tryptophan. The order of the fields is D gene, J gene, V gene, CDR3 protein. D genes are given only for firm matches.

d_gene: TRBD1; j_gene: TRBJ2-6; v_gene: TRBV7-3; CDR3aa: CASSSPGQATSGANVLTF
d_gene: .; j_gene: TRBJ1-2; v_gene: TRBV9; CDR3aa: CASSVEAMATPSGYTF
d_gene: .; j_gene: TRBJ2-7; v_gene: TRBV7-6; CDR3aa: CASSNGGSSYEQYF
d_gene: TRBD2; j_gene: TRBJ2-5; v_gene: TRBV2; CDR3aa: CASSWGLAGGLAETQYF
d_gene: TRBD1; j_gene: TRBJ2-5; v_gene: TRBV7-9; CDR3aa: CASSFTGGEEETQYF
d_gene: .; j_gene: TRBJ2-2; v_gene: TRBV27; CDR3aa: CASSGQGNTGELFF
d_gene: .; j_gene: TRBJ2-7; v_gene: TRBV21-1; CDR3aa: CASSKEQEGQSSSYEQYF
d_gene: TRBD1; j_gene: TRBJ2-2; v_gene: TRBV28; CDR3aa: CASTRRDRVTGELFF
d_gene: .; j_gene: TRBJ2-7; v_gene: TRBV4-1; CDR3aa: CASSQSLLDEQYF
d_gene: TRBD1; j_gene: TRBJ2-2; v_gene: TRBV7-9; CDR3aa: CASSSLGQGVGELFF
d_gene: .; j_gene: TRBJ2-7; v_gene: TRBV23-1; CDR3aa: CASIRQGYEQYF
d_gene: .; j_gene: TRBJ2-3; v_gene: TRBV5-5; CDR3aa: CASSLDLEDTQYF
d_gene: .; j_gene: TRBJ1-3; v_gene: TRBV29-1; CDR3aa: CSATSFSGNTIYF
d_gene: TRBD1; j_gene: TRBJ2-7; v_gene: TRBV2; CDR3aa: CASSTGQGIYEQYF
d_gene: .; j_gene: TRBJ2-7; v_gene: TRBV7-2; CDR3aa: CASSLDEGWEQYF
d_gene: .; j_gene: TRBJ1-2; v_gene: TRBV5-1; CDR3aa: CASSRTEGPYGYTF
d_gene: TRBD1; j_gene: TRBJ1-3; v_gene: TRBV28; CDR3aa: CASSSTGNRGNTIYF
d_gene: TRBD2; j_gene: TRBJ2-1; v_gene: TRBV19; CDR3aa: CASRRGRGLGFYEQFF
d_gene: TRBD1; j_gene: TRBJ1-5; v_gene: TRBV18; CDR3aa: CASSPGPTGLGNQPQHF
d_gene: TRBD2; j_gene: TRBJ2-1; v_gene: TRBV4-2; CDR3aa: CASSQDSRTRNEQFF
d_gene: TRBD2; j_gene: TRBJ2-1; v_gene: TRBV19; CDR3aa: CASSTNGLAGNEQFF
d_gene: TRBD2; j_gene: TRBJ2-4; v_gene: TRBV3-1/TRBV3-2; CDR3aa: CASSQNLAGALAKNIQYF
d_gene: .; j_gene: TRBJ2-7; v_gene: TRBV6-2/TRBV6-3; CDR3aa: CASSGRGLYEQYF
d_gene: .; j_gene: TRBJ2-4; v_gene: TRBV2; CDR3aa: CASNSRDTNIQYF
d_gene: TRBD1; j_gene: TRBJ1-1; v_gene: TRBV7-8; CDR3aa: CASSPNRGGTEAFF
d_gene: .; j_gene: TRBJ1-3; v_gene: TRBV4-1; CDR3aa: CASSQDGDWLSGNTIYF
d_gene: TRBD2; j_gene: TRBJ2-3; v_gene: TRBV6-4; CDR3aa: CASSAGGGTDTQYF
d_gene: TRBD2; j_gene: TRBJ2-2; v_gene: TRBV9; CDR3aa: CASSESGVNTGELFF
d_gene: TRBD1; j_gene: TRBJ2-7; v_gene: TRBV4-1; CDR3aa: CASSYRDSATYEQYF
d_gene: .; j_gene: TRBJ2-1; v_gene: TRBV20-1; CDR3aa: CSALDRVKQFF
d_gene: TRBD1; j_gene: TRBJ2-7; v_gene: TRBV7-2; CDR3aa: CASRLDRVGGEQYF
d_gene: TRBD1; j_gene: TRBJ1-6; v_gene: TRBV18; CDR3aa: CASSPGAGGNSPLHF
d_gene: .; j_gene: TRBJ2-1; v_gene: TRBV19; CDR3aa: CARLRIGEQFF
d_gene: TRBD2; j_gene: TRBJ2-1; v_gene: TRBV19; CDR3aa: CASSISGTINEQFF
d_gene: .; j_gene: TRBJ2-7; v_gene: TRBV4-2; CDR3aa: CASSQQTSLGSEQYF
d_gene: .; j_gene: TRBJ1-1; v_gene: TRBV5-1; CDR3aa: CASSLGLGGDTEAFF
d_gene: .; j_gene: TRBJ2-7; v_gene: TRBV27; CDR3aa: CASSLALLGEQYF
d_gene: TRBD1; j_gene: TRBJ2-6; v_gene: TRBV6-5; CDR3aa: CASRWTGPGANVLTF
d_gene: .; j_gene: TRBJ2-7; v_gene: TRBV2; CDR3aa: CASSEEGGGRYEQYF
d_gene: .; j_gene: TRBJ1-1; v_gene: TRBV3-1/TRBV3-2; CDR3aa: CASSQEGGPNTEAFF
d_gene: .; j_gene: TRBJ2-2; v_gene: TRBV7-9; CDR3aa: CASSRDTNTGELFF
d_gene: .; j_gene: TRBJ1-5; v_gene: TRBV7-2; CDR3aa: CASSLIKGKQPQHF
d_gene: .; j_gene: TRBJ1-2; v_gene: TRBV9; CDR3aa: CASSVLSYTNYGYTF
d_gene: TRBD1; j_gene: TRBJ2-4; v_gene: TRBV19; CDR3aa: CASSMSRGTGEPKNIQYF
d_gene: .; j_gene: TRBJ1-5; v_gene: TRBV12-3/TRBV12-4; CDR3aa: CASSLSGLQPQHF
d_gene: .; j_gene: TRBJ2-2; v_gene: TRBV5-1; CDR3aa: CASSLGLDGGELFF
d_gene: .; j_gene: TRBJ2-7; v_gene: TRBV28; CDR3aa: CASSLGAGLSSYEQYF
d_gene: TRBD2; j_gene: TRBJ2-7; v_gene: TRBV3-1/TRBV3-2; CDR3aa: CASTVASGVSYEQYF
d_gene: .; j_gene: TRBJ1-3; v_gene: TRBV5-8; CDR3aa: CASSLTGVSSGNTIYF
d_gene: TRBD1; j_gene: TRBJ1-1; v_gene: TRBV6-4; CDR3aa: CASSGGQGMAFF
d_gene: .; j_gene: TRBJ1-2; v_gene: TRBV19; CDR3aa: CASSIDLLGAYGYTF
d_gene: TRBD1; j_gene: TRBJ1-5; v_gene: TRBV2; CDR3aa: CASDRDQPQHF
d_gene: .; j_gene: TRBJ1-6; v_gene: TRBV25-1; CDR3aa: CASSLRVNSPLHF
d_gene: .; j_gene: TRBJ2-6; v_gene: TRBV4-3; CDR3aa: CASSHPLSGANVLTF
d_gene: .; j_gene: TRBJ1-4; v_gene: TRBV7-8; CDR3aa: CASSSGVVVEKLFF